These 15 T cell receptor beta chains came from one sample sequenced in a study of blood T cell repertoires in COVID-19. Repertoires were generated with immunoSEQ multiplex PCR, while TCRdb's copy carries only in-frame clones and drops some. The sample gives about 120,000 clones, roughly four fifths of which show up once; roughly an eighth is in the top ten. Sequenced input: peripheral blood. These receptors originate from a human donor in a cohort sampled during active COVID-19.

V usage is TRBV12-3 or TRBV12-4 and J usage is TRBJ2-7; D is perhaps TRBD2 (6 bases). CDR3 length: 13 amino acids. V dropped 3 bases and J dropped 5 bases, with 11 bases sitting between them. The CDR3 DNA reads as TGTGCCAGCAGTTTGCGGGGAAACAACGAGCAGTACTTC. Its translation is CASSLRGNNEQYF.

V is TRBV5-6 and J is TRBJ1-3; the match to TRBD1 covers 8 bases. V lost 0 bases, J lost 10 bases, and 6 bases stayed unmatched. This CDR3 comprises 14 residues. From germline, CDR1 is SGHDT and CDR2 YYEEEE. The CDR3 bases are TGTGCCAGCAGCTTGGGGGGACAGGCCGTGACCATATATTTT. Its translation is CASSLGGQAVTIYF.

The CDR3 sequence is CASSPSGGIYNEQFF. CDR3 bases: TGTGCCAGCAGTCCTTCGGGGGGCATATACAATGAGCAGTTCTTC. The V gene is TRBV7-9, the J gene TRBJ2-1; D possibly corresponds to TRBD2 (7 bases). V lost 6 bases, J lost 4 bases, and 16 bases lay in between. The CDR3 runs to 15 residues. Per the germline V gene, CDR1 is SEHNR and CDR2 is FQNEAQ (reference sequence).

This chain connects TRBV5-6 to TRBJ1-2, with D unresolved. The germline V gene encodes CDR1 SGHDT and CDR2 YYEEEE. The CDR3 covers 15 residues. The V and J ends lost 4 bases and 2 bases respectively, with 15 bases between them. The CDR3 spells CASSKERTGNYGYTF. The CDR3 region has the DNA TGTGCCAGCAGCAAGGAAAGGACGGGGAACTATGGCTACACCTTC.

This chain's CDR3 is CASSEAIRGQANYGYTF. DNA for the CDR3: TGTGCCAGCAGTGAAGCGATCCGGGGTCAAGCTAACTATGGCTACACCTTC. V usage is TRBV6-1 and J usage is TRBJ1-2; D ambiguous. The CDR3 is 17 residues long. Germline CDR1 MNHNS, CDR2 SASEGT. The V end lost 0 bases, the J end lost 0 bases, and 14 bases lay between the germline ends.

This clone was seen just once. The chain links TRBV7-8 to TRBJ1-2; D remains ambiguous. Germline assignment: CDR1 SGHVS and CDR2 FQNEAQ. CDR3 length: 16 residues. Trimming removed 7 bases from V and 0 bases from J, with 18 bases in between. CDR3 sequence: CASTPLMLRTNYGYTF. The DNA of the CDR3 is TGTGCCAGCACCCCCTTGATGTTGAGGACTAACTATGGCTACACCTTC.

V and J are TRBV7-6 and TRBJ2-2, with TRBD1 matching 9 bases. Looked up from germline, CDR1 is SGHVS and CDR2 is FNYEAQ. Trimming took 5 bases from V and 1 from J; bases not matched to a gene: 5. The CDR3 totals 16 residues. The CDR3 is CASSKQGAQNTGELFF. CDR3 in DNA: TGTGCCAGCAGCAAACAGGGGGCGCAGAACACCGGGGAGCTGTTTTTT. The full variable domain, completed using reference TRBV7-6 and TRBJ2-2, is GAGVSQSPRYKVTKRGQDVALRCDPISGHVSLYWYRQALGQGPEFLTYFNYEAQQDKSGLPNDRFSAERPEGSISTLTIQRTEQRDSAMYRCASSKQGAQNTGELFFGEGSRLTVL.

DNA for the CDR3: TGTGCCAGCAGTCAACAGACAGGGTCTCGCTCTGGGGCCAACGTCCTGACTTTC. This translates into CASSQQTGSRSGANVLTF. The V gene is TRBV6-6, the J gene TRBJ2-6; 7 nucleotides line up with TRBD1. After removal of 5 bases from V and 0 bases from J, the junction contained 10 bases not matched to a gene. This CDR3 spans 18 amino acids. CDR1 MNHNY and CDR2 SVGAGI come from the germline V gene (reference sequence).

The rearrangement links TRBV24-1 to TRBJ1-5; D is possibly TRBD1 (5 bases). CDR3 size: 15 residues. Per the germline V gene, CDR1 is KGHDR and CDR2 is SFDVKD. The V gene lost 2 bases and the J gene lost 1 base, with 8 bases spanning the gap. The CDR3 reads CATSDSRGSNQPQHF. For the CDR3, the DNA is TGTGCCACCAGTGATTCTAGGGGAAGCAATCAGCCCCAGCATTTT.

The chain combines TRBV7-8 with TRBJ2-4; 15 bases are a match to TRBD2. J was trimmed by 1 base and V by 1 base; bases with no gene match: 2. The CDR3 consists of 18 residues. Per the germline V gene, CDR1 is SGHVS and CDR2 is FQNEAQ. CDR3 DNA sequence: TGTGCCAGCAGCTTAGGGACTAGCGGGGGGGTGGCCAAAAACATTCAGTACTTC. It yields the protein CASSLGTSGGVAKNIQYF.

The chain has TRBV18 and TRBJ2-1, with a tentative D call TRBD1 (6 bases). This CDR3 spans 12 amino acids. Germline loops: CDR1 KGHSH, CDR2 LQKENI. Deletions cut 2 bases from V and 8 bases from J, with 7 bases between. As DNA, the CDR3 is TGTGCCAGCTCACCAGGGGGCCATGAGCAGTTCTTC. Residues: CASSPGGHEQFF.

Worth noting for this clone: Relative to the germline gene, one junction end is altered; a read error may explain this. CDR3 nucleotide sequence: TGTGCCAGCAGCAGCATGGCGGGGACTTTGCAATTC. It translates to CASSSMAGTLQF. The rearrangement uses TRBV7-2 and TRBJ2-7; maybe TRBD2 (6 bases). The germline V gene encodes CDR1 SGHTA and CDR2 FQGNSA. The CDR3 totals 12 residues.

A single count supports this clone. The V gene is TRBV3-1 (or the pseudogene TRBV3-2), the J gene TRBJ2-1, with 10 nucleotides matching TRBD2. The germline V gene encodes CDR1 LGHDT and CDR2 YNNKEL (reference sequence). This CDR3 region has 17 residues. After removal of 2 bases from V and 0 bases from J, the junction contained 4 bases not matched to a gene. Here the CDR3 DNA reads TGTGCCAGCAGCCAATTACTAGCGGGGAACTCCTACAATGAGCAGTTCTTC. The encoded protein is CASSQLLAGNSYNEQFF.

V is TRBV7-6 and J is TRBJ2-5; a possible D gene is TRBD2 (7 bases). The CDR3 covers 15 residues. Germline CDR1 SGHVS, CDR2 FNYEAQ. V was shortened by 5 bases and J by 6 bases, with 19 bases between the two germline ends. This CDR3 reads CASSELAGGGQTQYF. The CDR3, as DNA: TGTGCCAGCAGCGAGTTAGCGGGTGGGGGGCAGACCCAGTACTTC.

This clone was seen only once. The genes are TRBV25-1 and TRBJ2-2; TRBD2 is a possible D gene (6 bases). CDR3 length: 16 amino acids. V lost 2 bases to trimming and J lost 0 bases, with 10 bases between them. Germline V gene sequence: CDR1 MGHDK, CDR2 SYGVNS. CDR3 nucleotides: TGTGCCAGCAGTGAAGCGGGGCCGACGAACACCGGGGAGCTGTTTTTT. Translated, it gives CASSEAGPTNTGELFF.